This T cell receptor (beta chain) was documented in a study of T cell responses to AZD1222 COVID-19 vaccine. Regarding this clone: The antigen is not known.

Looked up from germline, CDR1 is WNHNN and CDR2 is SYGVQD (reference sequence). The CDR3 length is 12 residues. Between the trimmed V and J ends, which lost 3 bases and 7 bases, there was a span of 9 bases. Repertoires were generated with immunoSEQ multiplex PCR, while TCRdb's copy carries only in-frame clones and drops some. Counted here are some 71,000 clones, about 89% occurring once; the ten biggest clones make up roughly 31%. Study observations and caveats: Baseline seropositivity occurred in only a handful of AZD1222 recipients. Among vaccine-associated CD4 TCRs, coverage spanned spike, with dominance at 160-218 and 743-854. The sample set comprised mostly white British donors with more females, and clonal diversity was possibly underestimated.

Sequencing used peripheral blood, obtained 28 days after the second AZD1222 dose. The TCR originated in an adult who received the AZD1222 COVID-19 vaccine. The J gene is TRBJ1-1, the V gene TRBV10-1, with D unresolved. CDR3 bases: TGCGCCAGCAGTGACGTGGGTGGTGAAGCTTTCTTT. Translating gives CASSDVGGEAFF.